This TCR beta chain was sequenced during a study of regulatory T cells in long-lasting Graves disease. Germline CDR1 reads SGDLS; CDR2 reads YYNGEE. V lost 0 bases and J lost 5, with 8 bases in between. The CDR3 extends over 13 amino acids. Arm-PCR of CDR3 regions and iRepertoire HTBI primers were the basis on which TCR beta libraries were built. TCRdb ran MiXCR on the multiplex PCR reads and lists one entry per CDR3 protein. The data show roughly 490,000 distinct CDR3 sequences, under 25% seen once. Noted time point: persistent/refractory GD, antithyroid drugs over 5 years with positive TRAb. Following extraction of RNA from PBMCs, that RNA was used to make the TCR library. This clonotype appeared many times.

The V and J genes are TRBV9 and TRBJ1-2; D is uncertain. The source material was peripheral blood mononuclear cells (PBMCs), sampled when the disease was refractory, from a patient treated with antithyroid drugs. This receptor was obtained from a female donor with Graves disease. The CDR3 DNA sequence: TGTGCCAGCAGCGTAGTGTCAGGTTATGGCTACACCTTC. Amino acid sequence: CASSVVSGYGYTF.